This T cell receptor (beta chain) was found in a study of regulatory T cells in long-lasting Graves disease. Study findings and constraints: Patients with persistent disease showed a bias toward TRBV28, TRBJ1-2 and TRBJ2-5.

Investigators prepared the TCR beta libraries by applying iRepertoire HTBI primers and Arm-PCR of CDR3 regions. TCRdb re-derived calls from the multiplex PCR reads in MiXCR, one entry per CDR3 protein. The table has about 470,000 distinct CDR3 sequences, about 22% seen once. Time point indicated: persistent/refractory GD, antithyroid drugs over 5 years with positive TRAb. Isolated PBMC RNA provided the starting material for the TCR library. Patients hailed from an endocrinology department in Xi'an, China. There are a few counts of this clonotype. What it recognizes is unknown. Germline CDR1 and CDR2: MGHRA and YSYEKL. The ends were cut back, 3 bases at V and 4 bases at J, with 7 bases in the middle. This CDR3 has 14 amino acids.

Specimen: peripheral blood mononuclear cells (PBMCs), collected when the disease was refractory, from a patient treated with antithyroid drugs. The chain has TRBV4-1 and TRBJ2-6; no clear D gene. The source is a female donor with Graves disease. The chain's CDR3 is CASSQETGANVLTF. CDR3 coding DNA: TGCGCCAGCAGCCAGGAAACCGGGGCCAACGTCCTGACTTTC.